This is a list of T cell receptor beta chains from one sample in a study of blood T cell repertoires in COVID-19. Some clones are missing from TCRdb's copy, which holds only in-frame ones; the method was immunoSEQ multiplex PCR. Of 200,000 to 250,000 clones in the sample, 80% to 90% were seen once. The sequenced sample was peripheral blood. The receptors were gathered from an elderly woman with COVID-19, enrolled during active disease. Both conserved end residues are part of each CDR3. The D gene is left open where the match is weak. Clone size is shown for a subset of rows, as once, few, many or a class of expanded clone.

j_gene: TRBJ1-2; abundance: .; d_gene: TRBD1; v_gene: TRBV27; CDR3nt: TGTGCCAGCAGTTTATCGGGGGCGGGGACAGGGGGTTACTATGGCTACACCTTC; CDR3aa: CASSLSGAGTGGYYGYTF
j_gene: TRBJ1-5; abundance: .; d_gene: .; v_gene: TRBV12-3/TRBV12-4; CDR3nt: TGTGCCAGCACCTTACAGAATCAGCCCCAGCATTTT; CDR3aa: CASTLQNQPQHF
j_gene: TRBJ1-1; abundance: .; d_gene: TRBD1; v_gene: TRBV2; CDR3nt: TGTGCCAGCAGTGTACAGGGGTACACTGAAGCTTTCTTT; CDR3aa: CASSVQGYTEAFF
j_gene: TRBJ1-1; abundance: once; d_gene: .; v_gene: TRBV7-2; CDR3nt: TGTGCCAGCAGCTTATTGGAGCTTTACACTGAAGCTTTCTTT; CDR3aa: CASSLLELYTEAFF
j_gene: TRBJ2-5; abundance: .; d_gene: TRBD2; v_gene: TRBV3-1/TRBV3-2; CDR3nt: TGTGCCAGCAGCCGGAGGCTTAGCGGGGGATGGGAGACCCAGTACTTC; CDR3aa: CASSRRLSGGWETQYF
j_gene: TRBJ1-2; abundance: .; d_gene: TRBD1; v_gene: TRBV9; CDR3nt: TGTGCCAGCAGCGTCAACCTTCAGGGGGCTGGCTACACCTTC; CDR3aa: CASSVNLQGAGYTF
j_gene: TRBJ1-1; abundance: .; d_gene: TRBD1; v_gene: TRBV5-1; CDR3nt: TGCGCCAGCAGCTATGGGACAGGGCTTCCCTCTGAAGCTTTCTTT; CDR3aa: CASSYGTGLPSEAFF
j_gene: TRBJ1-3; abundance: .; d_gene: .; v_gene: TRBV5-6; CDR3nt: TGTGCCAGCGCCCGCACAGGGACTGGAAACACCATATATTTT; CDR3aa: CASARTGTGNTIYF
j_gene: TRBJ2-3; abundance: once; d_gene: .; v_gene: TRBV2; CDR3nt: TGTGCCAGCAGCGGGGGGCCCCAAGGTACGCAGTATTTT; CDR3aa: CASSGGPQGTQYF
j_gene: TRBJ2-4; abundance: .; d_gene: TRBD1; v_gene: TRBV6-5; CDR3nt: TGTGCCAGCACAAACTCCGGGACAGGGGACTCCATTCAGTACTTC; CDR3aa: CASTNSGTGDSIQYF
j_gene: TRBJ1-1; abundance: few; d_gene: .; v_gene: TRBV10-3; CDR3nt: TGTGCCATCACCGCCACTGCGGGGAACGCTGAAGCTTTCTTT; CDR3aa: CAITATAGNAEAFF
j_gene: TRBJ2-5; abundance: .; d_gene: .; v_gene: TRBV12-3/TRBV12-4; CDR3nt: TGTGCCAGCAGTTTAGTTGAGGGGACCCAGTACTTC; CDR3aa: CASSLVEGTQYF
j_gene: TRBJ2-1; abundance: .; d_gene: TRBD1; v_gene: TRBV5-1; CDR3nt: TGCGCCAGCAGCTTGTCAGGGGGTGGTTACAATGAGCAGTTCTTC; CDR3aa: CASSLSGGGYNEQFF
j_gene: TRBJ2-1; abundance: .; d_gene: TRBD2; v_gene: TRBV2; CDR3nt: TGTGCCGGGAGACCGACTAGCCGCTCCTACAATGAGCAGTTCTTC; CDR3aa: CAGRPTSRSYNEQFF
j_gene: TRBJ1-3; abundance: .; d_gene: .; v_gene: TRBV7-8; CDR3nt: TGTGCCACCAACGAGGGTTCTGGAAACACCATATATTTT; CDR3aa: CATNEGSGNTIYF
j_gene: TRBJ2-5; abundance: .; d_gene: TRBD2; v_gene: TRBV7-2; CDR3nt: TGTGCCAGCGGATCTAGCGGGGGGAAAGAGACCCAGTACTTC; CDR3aa: CASGSSGGKETQYF
j_gene: TRBJ2-5; abundance: .; d_gene: TRBD1; v_gene: TRBV7-3; CDR3nt: TGTGCCAGCAGCTTTTCAGGGGGTTTGCAAGAGACCCAGTACTTC; CDR3aa: CASSFSGGLQETQYF
j_gene: TRBJ2-2; abundance: .; d_gene: .; v_gene: TRBV6-5; CDR3nt: TGTGCCAGCATATTGGGGGCGGGCACCGGGGAGCTGTTTTTT; CDR3aa: CASILGAGTGELFF
j_gene: TRBJ2-1; abundance: .; d_gene: TRBD2; v_gene: TRBV5-1; CDR3nt: TGCGCCAGCAGCTTGTCGGCGGGGGCGGGGGGCCGATACAATGAGCAGTTCTTC; CDR3aa: CASSLSAGAGGRYNEQFF
j_gene: TRBJ2-3; abundance: once; d_gene: .; v_gene: TRBV3-1/TRBV3-2; CDR3nt: TGTGCCAGCAGCCAAGATGAGCCCCGCACTAGCACAGATACGCAGTATTTT; CDR3aa: CASSQDEPRTSTDTQYF
j_gene: TRBJ1-6; abundance: .; d_gene: TRBD1; v_gene: TRBV18; CDR3nt: TGTGCCAGCTCACCAACAGGGACAGATAATTCACCCCTCCACTTT; CDR3aa: CASSPTGTDNSPLHF
j_gene: TRBJ2-1; abundance: .; d_gene: .; v_gene: TRBV19; CDR3nt: TGTGCCAGTAATGGTGCCGGGAGCTCCTACAATGAGCAGTTCTTC; CDR3aa: CASNGAGSSYNEQFF
j_gene: TRBJ1-1; abundance: .; d_gene: TRBD1; v_gene: TRBV5-4; CDR3nt: TGTGCCAGCAGCGAGGGACAGGGGTCAGAAGCTTTCTTT; CDR3aa: CASSEGQGSEAFF
j_gene: TRBJ2-7; abundance: once; d_gene: .; v_gene: TRBV6-6; CDR3nt: TGTGCCAGCAGTATGCAGGGGAGCGAGCAGTACTTC; CDR3aa: CASSMQGSEQYF
j_gene: TRBJ1-1; abundance: once; d_gene: .; v_gene: TRBV10-3; CDR3nt: TGTGCCATCAGTGAGTTGGAGGGCACTGAAGCTTTCTTT; CDR3aa: CAISELEGTEAFF
j_gene: TRBJ1-2; abundance: few; d_gene: TRBD1; v_gene: TRBV5-4; CDR3nt: TGTGCCAGCAGCGACGAATGGGACAGGAGTGCCTATGGCTACACCTTC; CDR3aa: CASSDEWDRSAYGYTF
j_gene: TRBJ2-5; abundance: .; d_gene: .; v_gene: TRBV20-1; CDR3nt: TGCAGTGCCCTCGGGGGAGAGACCCAGTACTTC; CDR3aa: CSALGGETQYF
j_gene: TRBJ1-1; abundance: once; d_gene: .; v_gene: TRBV12-3/TRBV12-4; CDR3nt: TGTGCCAGCACTATGACAGCGAACACTGAAGCTTTCTTT; CDR3aa: CASTMTANTEAFF
j_gene: TRBJ2-2; abundance: .; d_gene: TRBD1; v_gene: TRBV6-5; CDR3nt: TGTGCCAGCAGTTACGCCAGGGGGTACACCGGGGAGCTGTTTTTT; CDR3aa: CASSYARGYTGELFF
j_gene: TRBJ1-2; abundance: .; d_gene: .; v_gene: TRBV28; CDR3nt: TGTGCCAGCAGTTCCGGCGGGGTTAGCTATGGCTACACCTTC; CDR3aa: CASSSGGVSYGYTF